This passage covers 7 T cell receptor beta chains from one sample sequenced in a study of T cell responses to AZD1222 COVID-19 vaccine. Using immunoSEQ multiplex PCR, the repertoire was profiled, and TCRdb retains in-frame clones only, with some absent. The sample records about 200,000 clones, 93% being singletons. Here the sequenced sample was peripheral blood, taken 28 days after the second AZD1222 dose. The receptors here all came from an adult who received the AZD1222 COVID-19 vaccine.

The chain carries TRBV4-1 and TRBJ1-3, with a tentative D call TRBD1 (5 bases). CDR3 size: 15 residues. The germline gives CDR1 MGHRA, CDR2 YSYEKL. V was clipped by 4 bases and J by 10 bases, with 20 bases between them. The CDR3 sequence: CASSRSGPPGETIYF. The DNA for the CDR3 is TGCGCCAGCAGCCGCTCGGGGCCCCCCGGGGAGACCATATATTTT.

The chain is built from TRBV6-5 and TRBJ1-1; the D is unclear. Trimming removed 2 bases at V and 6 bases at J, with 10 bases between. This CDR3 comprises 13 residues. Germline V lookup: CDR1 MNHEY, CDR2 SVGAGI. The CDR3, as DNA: TGTGCCAGCAGTTACCCAGGAGGACCTGAAGCTTTCTTT. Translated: CASSYPGGPEAFF.

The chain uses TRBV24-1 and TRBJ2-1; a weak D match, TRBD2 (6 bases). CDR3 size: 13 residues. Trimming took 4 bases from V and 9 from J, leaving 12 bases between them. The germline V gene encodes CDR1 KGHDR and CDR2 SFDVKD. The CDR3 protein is CATSDQTGAEQFF. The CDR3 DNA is TGTGCCACCAGTGACCAGACGGGAGCTGAGCAGTTCTTC.

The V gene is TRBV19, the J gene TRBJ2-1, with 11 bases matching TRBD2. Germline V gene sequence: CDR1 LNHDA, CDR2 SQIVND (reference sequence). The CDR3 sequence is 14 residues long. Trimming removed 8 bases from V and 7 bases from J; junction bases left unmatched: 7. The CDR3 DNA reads TGTGCCAGTGATAGCGGGGGGGCCCCGAATGAGCAGTTCTTC. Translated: CASDSGGAPNEQFF.

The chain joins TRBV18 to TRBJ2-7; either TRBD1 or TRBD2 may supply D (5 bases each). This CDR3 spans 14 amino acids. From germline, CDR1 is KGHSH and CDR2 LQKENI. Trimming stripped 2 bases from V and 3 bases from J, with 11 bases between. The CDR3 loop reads CASSPRDGYYEQYF. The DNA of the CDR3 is TGTGCCAGCTCACCAAGGGACGGATACTACGAGCAGTACTTC.

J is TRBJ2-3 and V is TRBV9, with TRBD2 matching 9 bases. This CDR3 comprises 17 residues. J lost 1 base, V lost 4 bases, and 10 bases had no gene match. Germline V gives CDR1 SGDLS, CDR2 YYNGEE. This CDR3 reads CASSPSSLAGRTDTQYF. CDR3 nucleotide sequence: TGTGCCAGCAGCCCTAGTAGCCTAGCGGGACGCACAGATACGCAGTATTTT.

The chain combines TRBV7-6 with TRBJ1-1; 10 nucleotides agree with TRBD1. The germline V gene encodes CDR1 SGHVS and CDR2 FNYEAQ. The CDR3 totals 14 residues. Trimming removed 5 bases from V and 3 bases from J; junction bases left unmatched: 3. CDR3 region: CASSAGQGDTEAFF. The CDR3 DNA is TGTGCCAGCAGCGCCGGACAGGGGGACACTGAAGCTTTCTTT.